This T cell receptor (beta chain) comes out of a study of blood T cell repertoires in COVID-19. V lost 3 bases to trimming and J lost 1 base, with 9 bases between them. Germline assignment: CDR1 SGHTA and CDR2 FQGNSA. CDR3 length: 14 amino acids. Original analysis: For nucleated cells, counts were estimated from reference gene primer amplification. Sequencing used immunoSEQ multiplex PCR; TCRdb keeps in-frame clones, though not all of them. V and J calls and clone size follow that table, whereas D and trimming were derived from the DNA. The sample consists of about 95,000 clones, around nine tenths of them appearing once.

Sequenced material: peripheral blood. The TCR comes from a woman in her 70s with acute or convalescent COVID-19. The chain recombines TRBV7-2 with TRBJ1-1; tentatively, D is TRBD1 (5 bases). CDR3 DNA sequence: TGTGCCAGCAGCTTTTCCGGGGGGAACACTGAAGCTTTCTTT. Translation gives CASSFSGGNTEAFF.